These 2 T cell receptor beta chains were sequenced from one sample in a study of CXCR3-negative and CXCR3-positive naive CD8 T cells. UMI-labeled TRB cDNA libraries were prepared by 5' RACE. For each CDR3 protein, TCRdb gives one entry from its re-call of the 5' RACE reads, without DNA. The table for this sample gives fewer than 55,000 distinct CDR3 sequences. Sequenced: naive CXCR3- CD8+ T cells from blood. Subset defined: CD45RO-CCR7+CD27+CD95- naive CD8+ T cells lacking CXCR3 (TNR3-). The receptor set was obtained from a human donor in good health. Some clones in this sample may be carry-over from other donors' samples.

This rearrangement joins TRBV7-6 to TRBJ2-7; TCRdb proposes TRBD1, but this gene call is untestable without DNA. CDR1 and CDR2 from the germline V gene are SGHVS and FNYEAQ. CDR3 size: 14 residues. CDR3 amino acids: CASSSDGRSYEQYF.

The V and J genes are TRBV5-1 and TRBJ2-3. Germline assignment: CDR1 SGHRS and CDR2 YFSETQ. CDR3 size: 13 residues. CDR3 protein: CASSSGLWDTQYF.